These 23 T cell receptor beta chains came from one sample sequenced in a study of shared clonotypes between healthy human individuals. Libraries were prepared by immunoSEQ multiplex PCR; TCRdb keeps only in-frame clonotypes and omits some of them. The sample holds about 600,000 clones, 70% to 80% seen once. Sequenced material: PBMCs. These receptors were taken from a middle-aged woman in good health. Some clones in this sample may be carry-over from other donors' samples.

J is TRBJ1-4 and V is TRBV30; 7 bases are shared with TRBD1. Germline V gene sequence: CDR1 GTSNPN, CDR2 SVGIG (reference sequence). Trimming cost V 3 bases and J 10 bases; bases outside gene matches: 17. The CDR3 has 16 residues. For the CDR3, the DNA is TGTGCCTGGAGCCCACCGCGACAGGGAAGAAGAGGAAAACTGTTTTTT. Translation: CAWSPPRQGRRGKLFF.

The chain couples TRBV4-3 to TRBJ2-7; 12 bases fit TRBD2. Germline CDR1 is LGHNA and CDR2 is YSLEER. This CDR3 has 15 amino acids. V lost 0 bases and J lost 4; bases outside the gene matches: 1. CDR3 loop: CASSQDTSGRYEQYF. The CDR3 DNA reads TGCGCCAGCAGCCAAGATACTAGCGGGAGGTACGAGCAGTACTTC.

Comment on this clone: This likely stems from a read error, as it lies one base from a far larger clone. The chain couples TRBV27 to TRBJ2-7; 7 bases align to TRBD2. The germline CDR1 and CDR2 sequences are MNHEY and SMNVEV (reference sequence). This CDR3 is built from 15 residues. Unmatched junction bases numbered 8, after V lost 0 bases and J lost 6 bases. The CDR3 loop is CASSLSVTGGGEQYF. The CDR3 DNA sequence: TGTGCCAGCAGTTTATCTGTAACGGGAGGTGGCGAGCAGTACTTC.

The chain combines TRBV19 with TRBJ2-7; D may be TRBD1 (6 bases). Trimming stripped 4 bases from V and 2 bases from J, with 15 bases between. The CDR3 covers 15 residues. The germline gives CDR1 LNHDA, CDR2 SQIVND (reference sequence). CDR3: CASSTGRGYPYEQYF. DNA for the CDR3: TGTGCCAGTAGTACCGGCAGGGGTTATCCCTACGAGCAGTACTTC. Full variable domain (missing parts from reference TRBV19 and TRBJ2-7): DGGITQSPKYLFRKEGQNVTLSCEQNLNHDAMYWYRQDPGQGLRLIYYSQIVNDFQKGDIAEGYSVSREKKESFPLTVTSAQKNPTAFYLCASSTGRGYPYEQYFGPGTRLTVT.

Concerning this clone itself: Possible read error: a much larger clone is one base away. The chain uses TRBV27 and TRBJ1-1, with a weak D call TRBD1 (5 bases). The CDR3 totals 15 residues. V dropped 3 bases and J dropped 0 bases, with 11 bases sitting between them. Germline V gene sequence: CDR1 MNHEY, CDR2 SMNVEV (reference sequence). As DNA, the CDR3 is TGTGCCAGCAGTTTTAGGGACGCAGTGAACACTGAAGCTTTCTTT. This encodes CASSFRDAVNTEAFF.

CDR3 protein: CASSLPGQGDTQYF. CDR3 nucleotides: TGTGCCAGCAGCTTACCGGGGCAGGGAGATACGCAGTATTTT. V gene TRBV7-9 combines with J gene TRBJ2-3; D could derive from TRBD1 or TRBD2 (5 bases each). Trimming cost V 2 bases and J 5 bases, with 11 bases left between them. Per germline, CDR1 SEHNR and CDR2 FQNEAQ (reference sequence). The CDR3 length is 14 residues.

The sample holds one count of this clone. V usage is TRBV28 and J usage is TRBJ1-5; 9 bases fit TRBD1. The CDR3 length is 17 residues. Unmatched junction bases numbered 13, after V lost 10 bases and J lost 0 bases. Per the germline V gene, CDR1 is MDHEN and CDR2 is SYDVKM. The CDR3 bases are TGTGCCACCCATTCCGGGACAGGGACCTATAGCAATCAGCCCCAGCATTTT. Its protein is CATHSGTGTYSNQPQHF.

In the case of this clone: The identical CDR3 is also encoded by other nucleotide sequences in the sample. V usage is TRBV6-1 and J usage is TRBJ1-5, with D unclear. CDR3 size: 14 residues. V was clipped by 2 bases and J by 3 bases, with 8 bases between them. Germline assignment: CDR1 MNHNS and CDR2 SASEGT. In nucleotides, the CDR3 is TGTGCCAGCAGTGAATCCGGTTCCAATCAGCCCCAGCATTTT. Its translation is CASSESGSNQPQHF.

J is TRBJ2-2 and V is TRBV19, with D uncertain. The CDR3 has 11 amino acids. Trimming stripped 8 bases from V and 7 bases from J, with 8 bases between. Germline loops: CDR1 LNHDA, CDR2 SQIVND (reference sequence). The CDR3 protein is CASYGFGELFF. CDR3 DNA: TGTGCCAGTTACGGTTTCGGGGAGCTGTTTTTT.

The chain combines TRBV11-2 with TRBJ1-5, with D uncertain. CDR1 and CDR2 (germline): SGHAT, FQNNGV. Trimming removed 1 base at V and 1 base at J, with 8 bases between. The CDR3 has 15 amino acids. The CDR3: CASSLGTQSNQPQHF. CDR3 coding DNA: TGTGCCAGCAGCTTAGGTACACAAAGCAATCAGCCCCAGCATTTT. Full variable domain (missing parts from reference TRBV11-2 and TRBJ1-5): EAGVAQSPRYKIIEKRQSVAFWCNPISGHATLYWYQQILGQGPKLLIQFQNNGVVDDSQLPKDRFSAERLKGVDSTLKIQPAKLEDSAVYLCASSLGTQSNQPQHFGDGTRLSIL.

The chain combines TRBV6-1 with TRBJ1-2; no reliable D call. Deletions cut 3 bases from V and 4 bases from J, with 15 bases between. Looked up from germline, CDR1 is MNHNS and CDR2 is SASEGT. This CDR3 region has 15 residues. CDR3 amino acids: CASSESGNVVYGYTF. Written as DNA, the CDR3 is TGTGCCAGCAGTGAGTCCGGGAACGTAGTCTATGGCTACACCTTC.

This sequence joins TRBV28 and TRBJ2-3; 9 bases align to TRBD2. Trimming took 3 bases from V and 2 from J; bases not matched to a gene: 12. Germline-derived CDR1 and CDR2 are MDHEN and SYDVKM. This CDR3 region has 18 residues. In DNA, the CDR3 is TGTGCCAGCAGTTTCATAAGACCTAGCGGGATACCCACAGATACGCAGTATTTT. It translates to CASSFIRPSGIPTDTQYF.

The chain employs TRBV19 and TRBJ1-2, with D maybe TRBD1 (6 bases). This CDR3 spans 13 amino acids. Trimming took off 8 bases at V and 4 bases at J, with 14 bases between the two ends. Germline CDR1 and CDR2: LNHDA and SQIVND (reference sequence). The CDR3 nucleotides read TGTGCCAGTGCCGACAGGAGGCTCTATGGCTACACCTTC. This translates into CASADRRLYGYTF.

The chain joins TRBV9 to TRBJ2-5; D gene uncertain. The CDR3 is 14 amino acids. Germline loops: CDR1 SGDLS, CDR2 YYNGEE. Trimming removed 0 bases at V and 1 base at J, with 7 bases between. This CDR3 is CASSVGAFQETQYF. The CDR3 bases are TGTGCCAGCAGCGTAGGGGCCTTCCAAGAGACCCAGTACTTC. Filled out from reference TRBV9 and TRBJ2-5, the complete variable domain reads DSGVTQTPKHLITATGQRVTLRCSPRSGDLSVYWYQQSLDQGLQFLIQYYNGEERAKGNILERFSAQQFPDLHSELNLSSLELGDSALYFCASSVGAFQETQYFGPGTRLLVL.

The CDR3 sequence is CASSELSGVSTDTQYF. CDR3 coding DNA: TGTGCCAGCAGTGAGTTAAGCGGGGTTAGCACAGATACGCAGTATTTT. This chain links TRBV2 with TRBJ2-3, with 7 bases lining up with TRBD2. The CDR3 covers 16 residues. V lost 3 bases, J lost 0 bases, and 6 bases stayed unmatched. Germline V gives CDR1 SNHLY, CDR2 FYNNEI.

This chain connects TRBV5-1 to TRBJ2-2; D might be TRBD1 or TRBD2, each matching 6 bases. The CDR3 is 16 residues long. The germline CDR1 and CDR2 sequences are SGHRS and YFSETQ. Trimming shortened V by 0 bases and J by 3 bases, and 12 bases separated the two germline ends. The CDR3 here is CASSLGAGEDTGELFF. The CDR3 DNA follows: TGCGCCAGCAGCTTGGGCGCAGGGGAGGACACCGGGGAGCTGTTTTTT. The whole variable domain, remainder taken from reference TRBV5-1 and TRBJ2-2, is KAGVTQTPRYLIKTRGQQVTLSCSPISGHRSVSWYQQTPGQGLQFLFEYFSETQRNKGNFPGRFSGRQFSNSRSEMNVSTLELGDSALYLCASSLGAGEDTGELFFGEGSRLTVL.

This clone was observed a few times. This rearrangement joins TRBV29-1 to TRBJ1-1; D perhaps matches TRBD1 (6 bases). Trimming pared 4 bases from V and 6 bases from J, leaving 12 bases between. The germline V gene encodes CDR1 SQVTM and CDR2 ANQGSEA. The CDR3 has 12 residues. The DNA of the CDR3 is TGCAGCGTTGGAGTAGGGGGGGCTGAAGCTTTCTTT. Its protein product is CSVGVGGAEAFF.

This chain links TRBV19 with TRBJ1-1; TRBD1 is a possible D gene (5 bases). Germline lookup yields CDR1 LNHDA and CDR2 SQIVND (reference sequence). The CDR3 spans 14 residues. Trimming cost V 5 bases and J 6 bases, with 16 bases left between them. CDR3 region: CASSPQVGAAEAFF. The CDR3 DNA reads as TGTGCCAGTAGTCCTCAAGTCGGGGCGGCTGAAGCTTTCTTT.

The CDR3 is CASSFGTGNTGELFF. The CDR3 nucleotides read TGTGCCAGCAGCTTTGGGACAGGCAACACCGGGGAGCTGTTTTTT. J is TRBJ2-2 and V is TRBV7-9, with 8 positions matching TRBD1. The V and J ends lost 3 bases and 2 bases, in that order; junction bases with no gene match: 2. The CDR3 sequence is 15 residues long. Germline-derived CDR1 and CDR2 are SEHNR and FQNEAQ (reference sequence).

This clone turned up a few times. Here the CDR3 reads CAWSGKGVYGYTF. CDR3 DNA: TGTGCCTGGAGTGGGAAGGGAGTATATGGCTACACCTTC. The chain uses TRBV30 and TRBJ1-2; no firm D call. V shed 1 base and J shed 5 bases, with 11 bases lying between them. The CDR3 totals 13 residues. The germline CDR1 and CDR2 sequences are GTSNPN and SVGIG (reference sequence).

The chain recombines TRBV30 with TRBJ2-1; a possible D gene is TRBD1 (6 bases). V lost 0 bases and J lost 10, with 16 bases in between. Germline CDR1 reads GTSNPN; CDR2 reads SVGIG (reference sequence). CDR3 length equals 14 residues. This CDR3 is CAWSVQGPMWEQFF. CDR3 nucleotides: TGTGCCTGGAGTGTACAGGGCCCCATGTGGGAGCAGTTCTTC.

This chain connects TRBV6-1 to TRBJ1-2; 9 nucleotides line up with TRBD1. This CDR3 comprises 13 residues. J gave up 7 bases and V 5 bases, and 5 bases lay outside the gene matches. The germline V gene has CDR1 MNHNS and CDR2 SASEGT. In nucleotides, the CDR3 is TGTGCCAGCAGTCGGGACAGGGATGTTGGCTACACCTTC. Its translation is CASSRDRDVGYTF.

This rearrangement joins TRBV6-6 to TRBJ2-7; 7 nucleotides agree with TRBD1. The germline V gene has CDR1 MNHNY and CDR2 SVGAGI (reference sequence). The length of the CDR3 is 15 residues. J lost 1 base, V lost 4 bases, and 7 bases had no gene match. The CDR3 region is CASSSQGRGSYEQYF. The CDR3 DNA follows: TGTGCCAGCAGTTCACAGGGGCGTGGATCCTACGAGCAGTACTTC.